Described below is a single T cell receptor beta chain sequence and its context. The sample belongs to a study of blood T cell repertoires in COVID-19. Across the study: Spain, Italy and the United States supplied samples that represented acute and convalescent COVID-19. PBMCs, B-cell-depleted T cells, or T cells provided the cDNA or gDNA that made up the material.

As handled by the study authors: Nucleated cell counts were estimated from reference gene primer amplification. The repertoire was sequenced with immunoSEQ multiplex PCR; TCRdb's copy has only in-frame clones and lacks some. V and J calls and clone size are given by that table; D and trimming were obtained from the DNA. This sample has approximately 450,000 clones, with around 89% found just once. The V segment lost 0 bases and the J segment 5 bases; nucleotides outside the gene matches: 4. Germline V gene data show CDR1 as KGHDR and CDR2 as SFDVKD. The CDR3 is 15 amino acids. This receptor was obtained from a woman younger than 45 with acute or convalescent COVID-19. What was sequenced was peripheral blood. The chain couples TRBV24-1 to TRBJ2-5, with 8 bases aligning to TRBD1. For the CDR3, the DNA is TGTGCCACCAGTGATTTGTCAGGGGGCGAGGAGACCCAGTACTTC. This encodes CATSDLSGGEETQYF.